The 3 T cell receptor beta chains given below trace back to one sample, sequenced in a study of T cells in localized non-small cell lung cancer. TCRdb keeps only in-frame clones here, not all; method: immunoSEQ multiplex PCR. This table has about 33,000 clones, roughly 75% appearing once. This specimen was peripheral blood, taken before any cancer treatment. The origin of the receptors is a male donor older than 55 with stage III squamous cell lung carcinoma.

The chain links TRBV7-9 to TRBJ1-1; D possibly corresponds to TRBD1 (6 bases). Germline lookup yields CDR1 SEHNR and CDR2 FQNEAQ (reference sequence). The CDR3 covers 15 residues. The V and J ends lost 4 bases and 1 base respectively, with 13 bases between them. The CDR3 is CASSSLPTGNTEAFF. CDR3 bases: TGTGCCAGCAGCTCCCTCCCGACAGGGAACACTGAAGCTTTCTTT.

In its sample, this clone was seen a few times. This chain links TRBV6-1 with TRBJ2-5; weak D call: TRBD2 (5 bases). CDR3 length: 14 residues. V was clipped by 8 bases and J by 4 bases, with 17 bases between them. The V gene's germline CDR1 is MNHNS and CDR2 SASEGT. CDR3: CASSRVGYRETQYF. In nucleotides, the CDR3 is TGTGCCAGCTCGCGGGTGGGATATAGAGAGACCCAGTACTTC.

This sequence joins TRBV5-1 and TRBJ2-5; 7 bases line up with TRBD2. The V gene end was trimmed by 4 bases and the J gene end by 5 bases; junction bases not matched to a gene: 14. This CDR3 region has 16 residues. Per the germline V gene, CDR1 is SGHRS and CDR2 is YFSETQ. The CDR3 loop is CASSPRREGLGETQYF. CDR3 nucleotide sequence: TGCGCCAGCAGCCCCCGGAGGGAGGGCCTGGGGGAGACCCAGTACTTC. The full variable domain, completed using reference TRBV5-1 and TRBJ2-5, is KAGVTQTPRYLIKTRGQQVTLSCSPISGHRSVSWYQQTPGQGLQFLFEYFSETQRNKGNFPGRFSGRQFSNSRSEMNVSTLELGDSALYLCASSPRREGLGETQYFGPGTRLLVL.